A single sample gave rise to the 13 T cell receptor beta chains below, sequenced in a study of shared clonotypes between healthy human individuals. The assay was immunoSEQ multiplex PCR, and TCRdb's table has in-frame clones only and misses some. The sample records roughly 1,100,000 clones, around 76% being singletons. The sequenced sample was memory CD4+ T cells sorted from blood. Documented subset: CD45RA-negative fraction. These receptors all come from a man younger than 35 in good health.

The chain recombines TRBV6-6 with TRBJ2-5, with unresolved D. This CDR3 contains 13 residues. Germline assignment: CDR1 MNHNY and CDR2 SVGAGI (reference sequence). V lost 4 bases and J lost 0, with 6 bases in between. The CDR3, as DNA: TGTGCCAGCAGTTTAGGAAACCAAGAGACCCAGTACTTC. Its protein product is CASSLGNQETQYF.

This chain links TRBV6-6 with TRBJ1-1, with a tentative D call TRBD1 (6 bases). Per germline, CDR1 MNHNY and CDR2 SVGAGI (reference sequence). Trimming took 6 bases from V and 7 from J, leaving 21 bases between them. The CDR3 contains 15 residues. This CDR3 is CASSLGGGGGVEAFF. In DNA form, the CDR3 reads TGTGCCAGCAGCCTTGGAGGGGGAGGAGGAGTTGAAGCTTTCTTT.

The V gene is TRBV5-1, the J gene TRBJ1-2, with D maybe TRBD1 (5 bases). CDR1 and CDR2 (germline): SGHRS, YFSETQ. The V and J ends lost 4 bases and 5 bases respectively, with 15 bases between them. The CDR3 is made up of 14 amino acids. The CDR3 DNA is TGCGCCAGCAGCCCTCAAACAGGCCAATATGGCTACACCTTC. Protein: CASSPQTGQYGYTF.

The V gene is TRBV6-6, the J gene TRBJ1-2; 9 bases are shared with TRBD1. Germline V gene lookup returns CDR1 MNHNY and CDR2 SVGAGI (reference sequence). The CDR3 is 13 residues long. With 6 bases clipped from V and 8 bases from J, the junction kept 7 bases outside the gene matches. CDR3 protein: CASSGDRADGYTF. In DNA form, the CDR3 reads TGTGCCAGCAGCGGGGACAGGGCGGACGGCTACACCTTC.

The chain employs TRBV18 and TRBJ1-2; D is possibly TRBD1 (5 bases). V was pared by 2 bases and J by 7 bases, with 17 bases between. CDR3 length equals 15 residues. Germline V gene lookup returns CDR1 KGHSH and CDR2 LQKENI. The CDR3 sequence: CASSPTGSPGGGYTF. CDR3 coding DNA: TGTGCCAGCTCACCAACGGGATCCCCCGGGGGTGGCTACACCTTC.

The table lists this clone with a few counts. This rearrangement joins TRBV19 to TRBJ1-1; 7 bases match TRBD1. After removal of 5 bases from V and 10 bases from J, the junction contained 10 bases not matched to a gene. From germline, CDR1 is LNHDA and CDR2 SQIVND (reference sequence). The CDR3 extends over 13 amino acids. The CDR3 is CASSVDREWRAFF. The CDR3 DNA follows: TGTGCCAGTAGTGTCGACAGGGAGTGGCGAGCTTTCTTT.

This sequence joins TRBV7-8 and TRBJ2-1; possibly TRBD1 or TRBD2 for D (5 bases each). This CDR3 has 15 amino acids. With 5 bases removed from V and 2 bases from J, the gap between germline ends came to 13 bases. Per germline, CDR1 SGHVS and CDR2 FQNEAQ. CDR3 loop: CASSRGGGAYNEQFF. CDR3 nucleotide sequence: TGTGCCAGCAGCCGGGGTGGGGGAGCCTACAATGAGCAGTTCTTC.

This chain connects TRBV7-8 to TRBJ2-3, with 10 bases fitting TRBD2. The J segment lost 6 bases and the V segment lost 3 bases, leaving 3 bases of the junction unmatched. The CDR3 totals 14 residues. Germline V CDR1 and CDR2: SGHVS, FQNEAQ. The CDR3, as DNA: TGTGCCAGCAGCTTTAGCGGGGGGTTGGATACGCAGTATTTT. Translating it yields CASSFSGGLDTQYF.

This clone was found once. The chain couples TRBV7-2 to TRBJ1-2, with 8 bases lining up with TRBD1. This CDR3 region has 16 residues. CDR1 and CDR2 (germline): SGHTA, FQGNSA. V was pared by 1 base and J by 2 bases, with 6 bases of the junction left unmatched. CDR3 in amino acids: CASSLGEGQENYGYTF. CDR3 in DNA: TGTGCCAGCAGCTTAGGAGAGGGACAGGAAAACTATGGCTACACCTTC. The full variable domain, in which reference TRBV7-2 and TRBJ1-2 provide the parts outside the CDR3, is GAGVSQSPSNKVTEKGKDVELRCDPISGHTALYWYRQSLGQGLEFLIYFQGNSAPDKSGLPSDRFSAERTGGSVSTLTIQRTQQEDSAVYLCASSLGEGQENYGYTFGSGTRLTVV.

This clone has more than one count but fewer than ten. The same CDR3 arises from other DNA sequences in this sample as well. The V call is TRBV2, the J call TRBJ2-2; D remains ambiguous. The CDR3 is 13 amino acids. The germline V and J ends were trimmed by 5 bases and 1 base, with 5 bases remaining between them. Germline V CDR1 and CDR2: SNHLY, FYNNEI. Here the CDR3 DNA reads TGTGCCAGCAGTTCCGAGAACACCGGGGAGCTGTTTTTT. This gives the protein CASSSENTGELFF.

The chain couples TRBV9 to TRBJ1-5; 8 positions agree with TRBD1. The CDR3 sequence is 14 residues long. From germline, CDR1 is SGDLS and CDR2 YYNGEE. J was trimmed by 4 bases and V by 4 bases; bases with no gene match: 4. The CDR3 sequence is CASSQGQGNQPQHF. In nucleotides, the CDR3 is TGTGCCAGCAGCCAAGGACAGGGAAATCAGCCCCAGCATTTT.

In the case of this clone: This may come from a read error, since a much larger clone is one base off. V gene TRBV6-1 combines with J gene TRBJ1-3; TRBD1 aligns across 9 bases. The CDR3 length is 15 residues. Germline values: CDR1 MNHNS, CDR2 SASEGT. Unmatched junction bases numbered 3, after V lost 6 bases and J lost 0 bases. CDR3 DNA: TGTGCCAGCAGGGGGACAGGGTACTCTGGAAACACCATATATTTT. Residues: CASRGTGYSGNTIYF.

J is TRBJ2-5 and V is TRBV9; the match to TRBD2 covers 12 bases. The germline V gene encodes CDR1 SGDLS and CDR2 YYNGEE. Trimming cost V 3 bases and J 5 bases; bases outside gene matches: 14. The CDR3 runs 18 residues. CDR3 sequence reads: CASSARASGGASGETQYF. In DNA form, the CDR3 reads TGTGCCAGCAGCGCACGTGCTAGCGGGGGGGCCAGCGGGGAGACCCAGTACTTC.